A selection of T cell receptor beta chains follows, all from one sample in a study of OX40 agonist ivuxolimab in advanced cancers. Data came from immunoSEQ multiplex PCR; TCRdb stores just in-frame clones and leaves some out. The sample yields 10,000 to 15,000 clones, approximately 72% seen once. Material: CD4+ or CD8+ T cells sorted from blood, obtained in a trial of the OX40 agonist ivuxolimab. The source is an adult with an advanced solid tumor such as melanoma, head and neck, liver or kidney cancer. Each CDR3 is given with its conserved first and last residue. D genes are given only for firm matches. Expanded clones get a size class; other rows say once, few or many, or leave the size out.

clone size	J gene	V gene	D gene	CDR3 protein	CDR3 DNA
NA	TRBJ2-7	TRBV9	TRBD2	CASSVRGQAGNDEQYF	TGTGCCAGCAGCGTACGGGGTCAAGCGGGAAACGACGAGCAGTACTTC
NA	TRBJ1-1	TRBV21-1	NA	CASPAETGNTEAFF	TGTGCCAGCCCGGCGGAGACAGGGAACACTGAAGCTTTCTTT
NA	TRBJ2-2	TRBV4-3	NA	CASSQVWSGSGELFF	TGCGCCAGCAGCCAAGTCTGGTCCGGGTCCGGGGAGCTGTTTTTT
NA	TRBJ1-2	TRBV18	TRBD1	CASSLRDRVVFRGYTF	TGTGCCAGCTCACTCCGGGACAGGGTTGTCTTCAGGGGCTACACCTTC
few	TRBJ2-5	TRBV6-5	NA	CASSQGYPRETQYF	TGTGCCAGCAGCCAGGGCTACCCTCGGGAGACCCAGTACTTC
NA	TRBJ2-2	TRBV30	TRBD2	CAWSVSLAGINAGELFF	TGTGCCTGGAGTGTATCACTAGCGGGAATCAACGCCGGGGAGCTGTTTTTT
medium-sized	TRBJ2-1	TRBV30	NA	CAWRQSPSYNEQFF	TGTGCCTGGAGACAGTCTCCTTCCTACAATGAGCAGTTCTTC
NA	TRBJ2-3	TRBV6-4	TRBD2	CASSAGLAGASDTQYF	TGTGCCAGCAGTGCTGGACTAGCGGGAGCGTCAGATACGCAGTATTTT
NA	TRBJ2-3	TRBV13	NA	CASSTKTRTDTQYF	TGTGCCAGCAGCACTAAGACTCGCACAGATACGCAGTATTTT
few	TRBJ1-4	TRBV19	NA	CASSIDETRVEKLFF	TGTGCCAGTAGTATAGACGAGACAAGGGTTGAAAAACTGTTTTTT
NA	TRBJ1-2	TRBV6-6	NA	CASSYRALLGYTF	TGTGCCAGCAGTTACAGGGCCCTCCTAGGCTACACCTTC
NA	TRBJ1-2	TRBV5-1	NA	CASSSYRDNYGYTF	TGCGCCAGCAGCTCATACAGGGATAACTATGGCTACACCTTC
NA	TRBJ2-7	TRBV7-9	NA	CASSSQGGSSGSYEQYF	TGTGCCAGCAGCTCTCAGGGGGGGTCCAGCGGGAGTTACGAGCAGTACTTC
NA	TRBJ2-2	TRBV5-6	NA	CASHWAGELFF	TGTGCCAGCCATTGGGCCGGGGAGCTGTTTTTT
NA	TRBJ1-3	TRBV5-6	NA	CASSQTVAISGNTIYF	TGTGCCAGCAGCCAAACAGTTGCTATCTCTGGAAACACCATATATTTT
NA	TRBJ2-7	TRBV5-8	NA	CASSLETGLTYEQYF	TGTGCCAGCAGCTTGGAGACAGGCTTAACCTACGAGCAGTACTTC
once	TRBJ2-7	TRBV5-1	NA	CASSLDGPYEQYF	TGCGCCAGCAGCTTGGACGGTCCCTACGAGCAGTACTTC
NA	TRBJ2-1	TRBV27	NA	CASSLQSGYSYNEQFF	TGTGCCAGCAGTTTACAAAGCGGGTACTCCTACAATGAGCAGTTCTTC
few	TRBJ2-7	TRBV27	TRBD2	CASSLSAGAYEQYF	TGTGCCAGCAGTTTATCGGCGGGGGCCTACGAGCAGTACTTC
NA	TRBJ1-2	TRBV5-6	NA	CASSLDRSGAYYGYTF	TGTGCCAGCAGCTTAGATCGGTCGGGGGCTTACTATGGCTACACCTTC
NA	TRBJ2-5	TRBV9	NA	CASSGRDLGETQYF	TGTGCCAGCAGCGGACGGGACTTGGGGGAGACCCAGTACTTC
NA	TRBJ2-7	TRBV10-2	TRBD2	CASSEGEGHEQYF	TGCGCCAGCAGTGAGGGGGAGGGCCACGAGCAGTACTTC